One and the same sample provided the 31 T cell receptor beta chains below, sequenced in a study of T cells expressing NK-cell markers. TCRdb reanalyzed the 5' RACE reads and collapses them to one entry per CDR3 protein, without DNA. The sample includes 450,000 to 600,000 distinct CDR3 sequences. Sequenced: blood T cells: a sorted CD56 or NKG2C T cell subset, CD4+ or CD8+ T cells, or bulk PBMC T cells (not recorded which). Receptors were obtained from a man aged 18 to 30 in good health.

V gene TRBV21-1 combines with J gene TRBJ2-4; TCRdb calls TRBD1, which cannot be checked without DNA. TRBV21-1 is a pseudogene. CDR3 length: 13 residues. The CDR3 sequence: CASSPGTDRLQYF.

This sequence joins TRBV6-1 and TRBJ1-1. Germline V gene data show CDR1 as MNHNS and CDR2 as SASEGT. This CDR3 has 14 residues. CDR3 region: CASSIEGSGTEAFF.

CDR3 region: CASRNRGSSYEQYF. The rearrangement joins TRBV3-1 to TRBJ2-7; TCRdb names TRBD1, which stays unverified in the absence of DNA. This CDR3 region has 14 residues. CDR1 and CDR2 (germline): LGHDT, YNNKEL (reference sequence).

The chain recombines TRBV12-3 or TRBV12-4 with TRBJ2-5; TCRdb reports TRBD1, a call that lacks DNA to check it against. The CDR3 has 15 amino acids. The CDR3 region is CASSGRPGQGETQYF.

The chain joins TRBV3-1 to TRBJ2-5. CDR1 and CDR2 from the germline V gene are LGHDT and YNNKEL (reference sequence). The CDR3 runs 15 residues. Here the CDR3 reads CASSQGLQYQETQYF.

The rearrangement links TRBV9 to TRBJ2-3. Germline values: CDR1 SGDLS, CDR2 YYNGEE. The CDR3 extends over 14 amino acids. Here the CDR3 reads CASSVADSTDTQYF. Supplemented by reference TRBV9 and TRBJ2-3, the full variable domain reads DSGVTQTPKHLITATGQRVTLRCSPRSGDLSVYWYQQSLDQGLQFLIQYYNGEERAKGNILERFSAQQFPDLHSELNLSSLELGDSALYFCASSVADSTDTQYFGPGTRLTVL.

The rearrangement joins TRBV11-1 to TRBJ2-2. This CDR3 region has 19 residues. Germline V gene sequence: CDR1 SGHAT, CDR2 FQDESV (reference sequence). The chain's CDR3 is CASSLGLGLGTKNTGELFF. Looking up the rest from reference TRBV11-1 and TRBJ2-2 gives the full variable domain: EAEVAQSPRYKITEKSQAVAFWCDPISGHATLYWYRQILGQGPELLVQFQDESVVDDSQLPKDRFSAERLKGVDSTLKIQPAELGDSAMYLCASSLGLGLGTKNTGELFFGEGSRLTVL.

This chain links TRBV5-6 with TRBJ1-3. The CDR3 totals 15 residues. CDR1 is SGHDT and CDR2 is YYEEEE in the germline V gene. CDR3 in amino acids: CASSNLGGSGNTIYF.

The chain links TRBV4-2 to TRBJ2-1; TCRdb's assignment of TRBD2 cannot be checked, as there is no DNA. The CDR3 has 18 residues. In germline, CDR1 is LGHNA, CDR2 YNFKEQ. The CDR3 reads CASYGFGTSGSNINEQFF.

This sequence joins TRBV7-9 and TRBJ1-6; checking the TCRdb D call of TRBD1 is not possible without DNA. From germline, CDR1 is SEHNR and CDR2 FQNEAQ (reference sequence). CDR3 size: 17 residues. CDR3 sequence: CASSLARGKISNSPLHF.

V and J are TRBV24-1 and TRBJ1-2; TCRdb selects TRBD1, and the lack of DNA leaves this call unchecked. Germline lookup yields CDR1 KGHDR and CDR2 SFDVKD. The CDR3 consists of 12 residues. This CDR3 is CATSAGSDGYTF.

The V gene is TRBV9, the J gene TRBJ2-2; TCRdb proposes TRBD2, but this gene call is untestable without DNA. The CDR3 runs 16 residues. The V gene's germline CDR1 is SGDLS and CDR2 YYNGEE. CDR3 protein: CASSVATSGSVGELFF.

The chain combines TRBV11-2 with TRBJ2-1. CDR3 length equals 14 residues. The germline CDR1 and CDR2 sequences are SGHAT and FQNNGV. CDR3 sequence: CASSQFTGRGIQFF.

The CDR3 loop reads CASSQGGGGARNEQFF. V usage is TRBV13 and J usage is TRBJ2-1; TCRdb outputs TRBD2, but without DNA this stays unchecked. Germline values: CDR1 PRHDT, CDR2 FYEKMQ (reference sequence). The CDR3 has 16 residues.

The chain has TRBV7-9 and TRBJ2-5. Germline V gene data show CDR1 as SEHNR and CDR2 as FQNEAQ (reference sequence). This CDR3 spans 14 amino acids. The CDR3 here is CASSHLEYQETQYF. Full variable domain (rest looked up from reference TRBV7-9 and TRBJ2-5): DTGVSQNPRHKITKRGQNVTFRCDPISEHNRLYWYRQTLGQGPEFLTYFQNEAQLEKSRLLSDRFSAERPKGSFSTLEIQRTEQGDSAMYLCASSHLEYQETQYFGPGTRLLVL.

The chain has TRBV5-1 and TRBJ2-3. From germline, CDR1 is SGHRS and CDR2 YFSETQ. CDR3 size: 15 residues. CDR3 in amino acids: CASSLDPLETNTQYF.

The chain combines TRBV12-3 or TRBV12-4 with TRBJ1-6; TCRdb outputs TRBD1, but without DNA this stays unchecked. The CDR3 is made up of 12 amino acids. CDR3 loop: CASSHRHSPLHF.

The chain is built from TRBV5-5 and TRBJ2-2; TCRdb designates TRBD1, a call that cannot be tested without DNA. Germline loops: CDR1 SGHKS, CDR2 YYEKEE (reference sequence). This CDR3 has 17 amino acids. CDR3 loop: CASSLAPGRLNTGELFF.

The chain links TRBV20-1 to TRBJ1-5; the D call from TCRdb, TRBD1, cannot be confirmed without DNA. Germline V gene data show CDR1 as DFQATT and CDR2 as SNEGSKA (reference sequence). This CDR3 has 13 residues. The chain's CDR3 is CSARGRDPQPQHF.

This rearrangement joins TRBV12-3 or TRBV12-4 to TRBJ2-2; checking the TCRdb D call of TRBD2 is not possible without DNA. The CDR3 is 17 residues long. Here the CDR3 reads CASSSRDSGRHTGELFF.

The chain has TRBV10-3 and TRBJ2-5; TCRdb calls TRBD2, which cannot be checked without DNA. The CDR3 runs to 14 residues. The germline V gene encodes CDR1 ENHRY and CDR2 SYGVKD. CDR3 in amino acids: CASRWDSNKETQYF.

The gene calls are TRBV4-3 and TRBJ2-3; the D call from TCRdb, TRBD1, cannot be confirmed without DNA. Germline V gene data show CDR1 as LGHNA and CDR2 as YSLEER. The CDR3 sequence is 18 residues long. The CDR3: CASSQDAPKWADTDTQYF.

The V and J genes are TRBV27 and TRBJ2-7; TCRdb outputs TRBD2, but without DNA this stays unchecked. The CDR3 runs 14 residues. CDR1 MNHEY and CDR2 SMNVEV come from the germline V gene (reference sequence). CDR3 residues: CASSLSKLVYEQYF.

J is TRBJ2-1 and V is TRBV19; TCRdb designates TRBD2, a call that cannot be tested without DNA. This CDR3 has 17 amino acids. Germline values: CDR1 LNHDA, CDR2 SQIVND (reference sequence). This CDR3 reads CASSTPPLAGGLNEQFF.

The CDR3: CSAPTDSNQPQHF. The V and J genes are TRBV20-1 and TRBJ1-5; without DNA, the TCRdb call of TRBD1 cannot be checked. CDR3 length: 13 residues. Germline V gene lookup returns CDR1 DFQATT and CDR2 SNEGSKA (reference sequence).

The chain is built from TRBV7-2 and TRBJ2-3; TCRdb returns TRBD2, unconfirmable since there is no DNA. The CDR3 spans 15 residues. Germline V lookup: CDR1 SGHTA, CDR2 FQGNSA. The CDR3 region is CASSSELAGGPVPYF.

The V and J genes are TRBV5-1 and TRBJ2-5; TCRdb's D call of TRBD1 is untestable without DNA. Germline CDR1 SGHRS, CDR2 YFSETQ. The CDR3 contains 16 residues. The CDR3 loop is CASSLTGTGLQETQYF.

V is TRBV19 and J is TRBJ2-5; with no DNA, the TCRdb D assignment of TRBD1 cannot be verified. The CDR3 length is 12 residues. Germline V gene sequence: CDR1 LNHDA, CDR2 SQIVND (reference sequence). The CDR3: CASRTGGETQYF. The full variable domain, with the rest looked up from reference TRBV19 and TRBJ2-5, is DGGITQSPKYLFRKEGQNVTLSCEQNLNHDAMYWYRQDPGQGLRLIYYSQIVNDFQKGDIAEGYSVSREKKESFPLTVTSAQKNPTAFYLCASRTGGETQYFGPGTRLLVL.

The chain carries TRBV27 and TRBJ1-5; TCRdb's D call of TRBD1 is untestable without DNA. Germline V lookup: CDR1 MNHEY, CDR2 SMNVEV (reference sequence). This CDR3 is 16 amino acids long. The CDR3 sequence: CASSDPRGVHNQPQHF.

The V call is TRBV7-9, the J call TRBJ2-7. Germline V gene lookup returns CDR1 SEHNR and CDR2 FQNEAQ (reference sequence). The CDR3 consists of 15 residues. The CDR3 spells CASSLNAEVSYEQYF.

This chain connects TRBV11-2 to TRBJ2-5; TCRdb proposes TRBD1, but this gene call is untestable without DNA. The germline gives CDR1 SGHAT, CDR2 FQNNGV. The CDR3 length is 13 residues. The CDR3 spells CASSWDRTETQYF.